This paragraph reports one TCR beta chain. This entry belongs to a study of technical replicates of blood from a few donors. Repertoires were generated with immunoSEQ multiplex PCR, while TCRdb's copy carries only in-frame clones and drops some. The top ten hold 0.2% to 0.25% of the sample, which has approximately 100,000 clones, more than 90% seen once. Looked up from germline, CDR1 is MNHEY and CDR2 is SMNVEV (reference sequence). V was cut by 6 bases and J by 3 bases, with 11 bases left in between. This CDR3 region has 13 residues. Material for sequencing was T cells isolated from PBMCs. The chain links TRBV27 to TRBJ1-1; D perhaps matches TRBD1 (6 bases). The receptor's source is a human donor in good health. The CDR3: CASSTRTDTEAFF. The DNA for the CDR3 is TGTGCCAGCAGCACTAGGACAGACACTGAAGCTTTCTTT.